These 23 T cell receptor beta chains originate from one sample sequenced in a study of blood T cell repertoires in COVID-19. TCRdb's table, derived via immunoSEQ multiplex PCR, lists solely in-frame clones and lacks some. Counted here are hundreds of thousands of clones, roughly 87% occurring once; the ten biggest clones make up 2% to 3%. Material: PBMCs or T cells enriched from blood (not recorded which). These TCRs come from a woman under 40 with acute COVID-19.

V and J are TRBV6-5 and TRBJ1-1, with TRBD1 matching 8 bases. The CDR3 sequence is 14 residues long. Germline V gives CDR1 MNHEY, CDR2 SVGAGI. With 7 bases clipped from V and 1 base from J, the junction kept 5 bases outside the gene matches. The CDR3 DNA is TGTGCCAGCACCCGGACAGGGAAGAACACTGAAGCTTTCTTT. Translation: CASTRTGKNTEAFF.

The chain joins TRBV6-5 to TRBJ1-2; 7 bases are a match to TRBD1. Germline CDR1 is MNHEY and CDR2 is SVGAGI. CDR3 length: 16 residues. V trimming: 0 bases; J trimming: 5 bases; junction bases outside the gene matches: 9. The CDR3 reads CASSYSPGQEGYGYTF. CDR3 nucleotide sequence: TGTGCCAGCAGTTACTCCCCCGGACAGGAGGGGTATGGCTACACCTTC.

V is TRBV13 and J is TRBJ1-1, with TRBD1 identical over 7 bases. Trimming cost V 5 bases and J 1 base; bases outside gene matches: 4. CDR3 length: 14 amino acids. Germline CDR1 reads PRHDT; CDR2 reads FYEKMQ (reference sequence). The CDR3 nucleotides are TGTGCCAGCAGCCCACGGACAGGGAACACTGAAGCTTTCTTT. Translation gives CASSPRTGNTEAFF.

The chain uses TRBV5-4 and TRBJ2-5; no clear D gene. Germline V gene lookup returns CDR1 SGHNT and CDR2 YYREEE (reference sequence). This CDR3 is 15 amino acids long. The ends were cut back, 4 bases at V and 2 bases at J, with 15 bases in the middle. The CDR3 region is CASSRRSGFQETQYF. The DNA for the CDR3 is TGTGCCAGCAGCAGGCGGTCGGGTTTTCAAGAGACCCAGTACTTC.

This clone was seen a single time. The rearrangement links TRBV21-1 to TRBJ1-1; the table's TRBD1 call for D was not verified on the DNA. TRBV21-1 is described as a pseudogene. The CDR3 length is 15 residues. This CDR3 is CASILHFRGSTEAFF. The CDR3 DNA reads as TGTGCCAGCATCCTACACTTCAGGGGGAGCACTGAAGCTTTCTTT.

V is TRBV2 and J is TRBJ1-4; D may be TRBD1 (5 bases). V lost 4 bases, J lost 8 bases, and 14 bases lay in between. Germline V CDR1 and CDR2: SNHLY, FYNNEI. There are 14 residues in the CDR3. CDR3 sequence (DNA): TGTGCCAGCAGTGTGGGGACTCAAGGGGAAAAACTGTTTTTT. It specifies CASSVGTQGEKLFF.

This rearrangement joins TRBV29-1 to TRBJ2-1, with TRBD2 identical over 8 bases. Germline CDR1 reads SQVTM; CDR2 reads ANQGSEA. This CDR3 region has 16 residues. Germline trimming cut 2 bases from V and 1 base from J; bases unmatched to any gene: 7. The CDR3 bases are TGCAGCGTTGAACGCCGGGGGGGGGTTTCCTACAATGAGCAGTTCTTC. Residues: CSVERRGGVSYNEQFF.

The chain combines TRBV11-3 with TRBJ2-7; D possibly corresponds to TRBD1 (6 bases). CDR1 is SGHNT, CDR2 YENEEA, per germline. The V end lost 5 bases, the J end lost 5 bases, and 10 bases lay between the germline ends. The CDR3 runs to 12 residues. The CDR3 loop reads CASSGRQDEQYF. The CDR3 region has the DNA TGTGCCAGCAGCGGTCGACAGGACGAGCAGTACTTC. The whole variable domain, remainder taken from reference TRBV11-3 and TRBJ2-7, is EAGVVQSPRYKIIEKKQPVAFWCNPISGHNTLYWYLQNLGQGPELLIRYENEEAVDDSQLPKDRFSAERLKGVDSTLKIQPAELGDSAVYLCASSGRQDEQYFGPGTRLTVT.

This clone appeared once. J is TRBJ1-2 and V is TRBV4-3; D is unresolved. The CDR3 runs 14 residues. Trimming removed 1 base from V and 4 bases from J, with 10 bases in between. Germline assignment: CDR1 LGHNA and CDR2 YSLEER. The CDR3 region is CASSQGRATYGYTF. The CDR3, as DNA: TGCGCCAGCAGCCAAGGGAGGGCAACCTATGGCTACACCTTC.

V usage is TRBV7-9 and J usage is TRBJ2-3, with TRBD1 identical over 10 bases. Unmatched junction bases numbered 13, after V lost 5 bases and J lost 2 bases. CDR3 length: 18 residues. The germline CDR1 and CDR2 sequences are SEHNR and FQNEAQ (reference sequence). CDR3 sequence: CASSKKYEGQGDTDTQYF. Written as DNA, the CDR3 is TGTGCCAGCAGCAAAAAATACGAAGGACAGGGGGACACAGATACGCAGTATTTT.

V is TRBV7-9 and J is TRBJ1-5, with TRBD1 identical over 7 bases. This CDR3 comprises 17 residues. The ends lost 1 base at V and 0 bases at J; junction bases unmatched: 6. Germline lookup yields CDR1 SEHNR and CDR2 FQNEAQ (reference sequence). CDR3 residues: CASSLGVGQYSNQPQHF. The CDR3 DNA reads TGTGCCAGCAGCTTAGGGGTGGGACAGTATAGCAATCAGCCCCAGCATTTT.

V is TRBV4-1 and J is TRBJ2-3, with a possible D match to TRBD2 (6 bases). Germline values: CDR1 MGHRA, CDR2 YSYEKL. V lost 7 bases, J lost 2 bases, and 13 bases lay in between. This CDR3 is 14 amino acids long. DNA of the CDR3: TGCGCCAGCACCTTGCGGGGTCCCACAGATACGCAGTATTTT. Residues: CASTLRGPTDTQYF.

This chain uses TRBV19 with TRBJ2-5; 10 bases agree with TRBD2. With V trimmed by 4 bases and J by 0 bases, 5 bases remained unmatched. The CDR3 length is 16 residues. Germline V gene sequence: CDR1 LNHDA, CDR2 SQIVND (reference sequence). The CDR3, as DNA: TGTGCCAGTAGTACTACTAGCGGGGTGTACCAAGAGACCCAGTACTTC. Its protein product is CASSTTSGVYQETQYF.

The chain couples TRBV6-1 to TRBJ2-7, with D maybe TRBD1 (6 bases). V was shortened by 3 bases and J by 4 bases, with 7 bases between the two germline ends. Germline-derived CDR1 and CDR2 are MNHNS and SASEGT. The CDR3 runs 12 residues. CDR3 DNA sequence: TGTGCCAGCAGTGACCAGGGGTACGAGCAGTACTTC. Its protein is CASSDQGYEQYF.

V usage is TRBV15 and J usage is TRBJ2-5, with TRBD2 identical over 12 bases. CDR1 is LNHNV and CDR2 is YYDKDF in the germline V gene (reference sequence). V shed 0 bases and J 2 bases; nucleotides not matched to a gene: 7. CDR3 length: 18 amino acids. DNA for the CDR3: TGTGCCACCAGCAGAGATAGGGGGACTAGCGGGCATCAAGAGACCCAGTACTTC. Translated: CATSRDRGTSGHQETQYF.

The V gene is TRBV11-2, the J gene TRBJ2-3; TRBD2 agrees at 9 bases. Germline assignment: CDR1 SGHAT and CDR2 FQNNGV. The CDR3 loop spans 18 amino acids. With V trimmed by 6 bases and J by 1 base, 14 bases remained unmatched. CDR3 sequence (DNA): TGTGCCAGCAGTCTCCTTTCGAGCGGGGGGCTAGGCACAGATACGCAGTATTTT. This codes for CASSLLSSGGLGTDTQYF. The complete variable domain, with remaining parts taken from reference TRBV11-2 and TRBJ2-3, reads EAGVAQSPRYKIIEKRQSVAFWCNPISGHATLYWYQQILGQGPKLLIQFQNNGVVDDSQLPKDRFSAERLKGVDSTLKIQPAKLEDSAVYLCASSLLSSGGLGTDTQYFGPGTRLTVL.

V is TRBV7-9 and J is TRBJ2-5, with TRBD2 as a possible D gene (5 bases). The CDR3 has 16 amino acids. V was trimmed by 1 base and J by 0 bases, leaving 12 bases between them. The germline gives CDR1 SEHNR, CDR2 FQNEAQ (reference sequence). In nucleotides, the CDR3 is TGTGCCAGCAGCTTAGACCGGGGAGTGTACCAAGAGACCCAGTACTTC. Protein: CASSLDRGVYQETQYF. The entire variable domain, with the rest obtained from reference TRBV7-9 and TRBJ2-5, is as follows: DTGVSQNPRHKITKRGQNVTFRCDPISEHNRLYWYRQTLGQGPEFLTYFQNEAQLEKSRLLSDRFSAERPKGSFSTLEIQRTEQGDSAMYLCASSLDRGVYQETQYFGPGTRLLVL.

The chain recombines TRBV7-9 with TRBJ1-1; 8 nucleotides agree with TRBD1. The CDR3 extends over 14 amino acids. CDR1 SEHNR and CDR2 FQNEAQ come from the germline V gene (reference sequence). J lost 3 bases, V lost 5 bases, and 5 bases had no gene match. The CDR3 DNA reads as TGTGCCAGCAGCATCCGGACAGGGCACACTGAAGCTTTCTTT. Its translation: CASSIRTGHTEAFF.

The V gene is TRBV10-2, the J gene TRBJ1-2; 11 nucleotides align to TRBD1. The CDR3 is 14 amino acids. Per the germline V gene, CDR1 is WSHSY and CDR2 is SAAADI. With V trimmed by 3 bases and J by 7 bases, 4 bases remained unmatched. The CDR3 sequence: CASSDGQGASGYTF. CDR3 in DNA: TGCGCCAGCAGTGATGGACAGGGGGCGAGTGGCTACACCTTC.

This chain joins TRBV2 and TRBJ1-1; 7 bases fit TRBD1. With 6 bases clipped from V and 1 base from J, the junction kept 8 bases outside the gene matches. This CDR3 region has 15 residues. Germline V gene lookup returns CDR1 SNHLY and CDR2 FYNNEI. CDR3 region: CASSRQGAGNTEAFF. The CDR3 DNA sequence: TGTGCCAGCAGCAGACAGGGCGCGGGGAACACTGAAGCTTTCTTT.

The J gene is TRBJ1-3, the V gene TRBV13; D unresolved. Germline V lookup: CDR1 PRHDT, CDR2 FYEKMQ (reference sequence). The CDR3 is 12 amino acids. V gave up 5 bases and J gave up 7 bases, with 9 bases separating them. DNA of the CDR3: TGTGCCAGCAGCCTCCCGGGGAACACCATATATTTT. Its protein is CASSLPGNTIYF.

The gene calls are TRBV2 and TRBJ1-6; the D gene is possibly TRBD1 (5 bases). The CDR3 extends over 14 amino acids. Trimming shortened V by 4 bases and J by 3 bases, and 7 bases separated the two germline ends. Looked up from germline, CDR1 is SNHLY and CDR2 is FYNNEI. Written as DNA, the CDR3 is TGTGCCAGCAGTGGACAGTTCTATAATTCACCCCTCCACTTT. Amino acids: CASSGQFYNSPLHF.

V is TRBV10-3 and J is TRBJ1-2, with 11 bases matching TRBD1. CDR3 length: 20 residues. Germline CDR1 and CDR2: ENHRY and SYGVKD. V lost 0 bases to trimming and J lost 8 bases; unmatched junction nucleotides: 20. This CDR3 is CAISESLHGLRTGGLGGYTF. CDR3 in DNA: TGTGCCATCAGTGAGTCGCTACACGGACTTAGGACAGGGGGCTTGGGAGGCTACACCTTC.